Listed here are 24 T cell receptor beta chains from one sample, sequenced in a study of PD-1 blockade in classical Hodgkin lymphoma. Sequenced by immunoSEQ multiplex PCR; TCRdb stores in-frame clones only, minus some. The sample yields about 24,000 clones, about 86% seen once. Noted time point: cycle 4 day 1 (C4D1), after less than seven weeks of nivolumab. Every single patient, without exception, relapsed after autologous stem cell transplantation, and brentuximab vedotin exposure varied. This specimen was peripheral blood mononuclear cells (PBMCs), taken before the fourth cycle of nivolumab. Receptors were obtained from a human donor with classical Hodgkin lymphoma.

The sample holds a few counts of this clone. This sequence joins TRBV19 and TRBJ1-1; D call uncertain. The CDR3 sequence is 13 residues long. Between the trimmed V and J ends, which lost 1 base and 6 bases, there was a span of 9 bases. Germline loops: CDR1 LNHDA, CDR2 SQIVND (reference sequence). CDR3 bases: TGTGCCAGTAGTATAGTGACATTCTCTGAAGCTTTCTTT. Translation: CASSIVTFSEAFF.

For the CDR3, the DNA is TGTGCCAGCAGCTTGGACAGGCCTGGTACGCAGTATTTT. This translates into CASSLDRPGTQYF. J is TRBJ2-3 and V is TRBV5-6, with D maybe TRBD1 (5 bases). CDR3 length equals 13 residues. Germline CDR1 SGHDT, CDR2 YYEEEE. Trimming took 0 bases from V and 8 from J, leaving 10 bases between them.

About this clone: The same CDR3 is also encoded by other DNA sequences in this sample. The CDR3 loop reads CAISSGTEAFF. The CDR3 DNA reads as TGTGCCATCAGTTCTGGAACTGAAGCTTTCTTT. The chain is built from TRBV10-3 and TRBJ1-1; unclear D gene. V dropped 5 bases and J dropped 5 bases, with 6 bases sitting between them. The germline V gene has CDR1 ENHRY and CDR2 SYGVKD. This CDR3 contains 11 residues.

The CDR3 region has the DNA TGTGCCAGCAGCTTAGCGGGGGTCGTCACTGAAGCTTTCTTT. This gives the protein CASSLAGVVTEAFF. The chain links TRBV7-2 to TRBJ1-1, with D tentatively TRBD1 (5 bases). Deletions cut 0 bases from V and 4 bases from J, with 9 bases between. Germline CDR1 and CDR2: SGHTA and FQGNSA. The CDR3 spans 14 residues. Full variable domain (remainder filled in from reference TRBV7-2 and TRBJ1-1): GAGVSQSPSNKVTEKGKDVELRCDPISGHTALYWYRQSLGQGLEFLIYFQGNSAPDKSGLPSDRFSAERTGGSVSTLTIQRTQQEDSAVYLCASSLAGVVTEAFFGQGTRLTVV.

This clone has a handful of counts. V gene TRBV6-5 combines with J gene TRBJ2-7; possible D gene TRBD1, 6 bases. V was clipped by 6 bases and J by 0 bases, with 15 bases between them. Germline CDR1 reads MNHEY; CDR2 reads SVGAGI. The CDR3 extends over 15 amino acids. The CDR3 loop is CASSFSGTNSYEQYF. In DNA form, the CDR3 reads TGTGCCAGCAGCTTCTCCGGGACAAACTCCTACGAGCAGTACTTC.

This clone was found once. The rearrangement links TRBV6-1 to TRBJ2-7; D possibly uses TRBD1 or TRBD2 (5 bases each). This CDR3 spans 11 amino acids. Germline values: CDR1 MNHNS, CDR2 SASEGT. The germline V and J ends were trimmed by 10 bases and 7 bases, with 14 bases remaining between them. The CDR3 DNA is TGTGCCACCCAATGGGACCTAGAGCAGTACTTC. Amino acid sequence: CATQWDLEQYF.

V is TRBV9 and J is TRBJ2-2; D tentatively reads TRBD1 or TRBD2 (5 bases each). The CDR3 is made up of 16 amino acids. In germline, CDR1 is SGDLS, CDR2 YYNGEE. With 0 bases removed from V and 0 bases from J, the gap between germline ends came to 9 bases. CDR3: CASSVGGAANTGELFF. Here the CDR3 DNA reads TGTGCCAGCAGCGTAGGAGGGGCGGCGAACACCGGGGAGCTGTTTTTT.

This chain joins TRBV6-5 and TRBJ2-7; weak D call: TRBD1 (5 bases). CDR3 length: 13 amino acids. Trimming removed 4 bases at V and 2 bases at J, with 9 bases between. CDR1 is MNHEY, CDR2 SVGAGI, per germline. The CDR3 DNA sequence: TGTGCCAGCAGTTCCCTGGACACCTACGAGCAGTACTTC. This gives the protein CASSSLDTYEQYF.

The V gene is TRBV4-3, the J gene TRBJ2-7, with TRBD2 as a possible D gene (6 bases). The V end lost 0 bases, the J end lost 3 bases, and 21 bases lay between the germline ends. CDR3 length: 18 amino acids. Germline V gene lookup returns CDR1 LGHNA and CDR2 YSLEER. CDR3 amino acids: CASSQDAVGGATGYEQYF. In nucleotides, the CDR3 is TGCGCCAGCAGCCAAGATGCCGTCGGGGGAGCAACGGGCTACGAGCAGTACTTC.

J is TRBJ1-1 and V is TRBV29-1; 7 nucleotides align to TRBD1. The trim removed 4 bases at V and 1 base at J, leaving 9 bases unmatched. This CDR3 contains 15 residues. The germline CDR1 and CDR2 sequences are SQVTM and ANQGSEA. The CDR3 DNA is TGCAGCGTTGCCAGGGGGGACCGTCCGAACACTGAAGCTTTCTTT. Translation: CSVARGDRPNTEAFF.

The chain recombines TRBV7-9 with TRBJ2-1; 15 nucleotides line up with TRBD2. This CDR3 comprises 15 residues. CDR1 and CDR2 from the germline V gene are SEHNR and FQNEAQ (reference sequence). With 8 bases clipped from V and 8 bases from J, the junction kept 7 bases outside the gene matches. CDR3 DNA: TGTGCCAGCCTCGGACTAGCGGGAGGGCTTTATGAGCAGTTCTTC. Translation: CASLGLAGGLYEQFF.

This clone has only one observation. This chain links TRBV27 with TRBJ1-2, with 7 bases fitting TRBD1. This CDR3 comprises 13 residues. Trimming removed 6 bases from V and 8 bases from J; junction bases left unmatched: 9. Germline CDR1 and CDR2: MNHEY and SMNVEV (reference sequence). CDR3 protein: CASSLRQGKGYTF. The CDR3 DNA is TGTGCCAGCAGCCTCCGACAGGGAAAGGGCTACACCTTC.

Only a few counts were recorded for this clone. The V gene is TRBV7-2, the J gene TRBJ2-1; no clear D gene. Between the trimmed V and J ends, which lost 6 bases and 8 bases, there was a span of 17 bases. The CDR3 has 14 amino acids. Looked up from germline, CDR1 is SGHTA and CDR2 is FQGNSA. CDR3 sequence (DNA): TGTGCCAGCAGAAATCCGTTCCTGGGCGATGAGCAGTTCTTC. Translation: CASRNPFLGDEQFF. Full variable domain (rest looked up from reference TRBV7-2 and TRBJ2-1): GAGVSQSPSNKVTEKGKDVELRCDPISGHTALYWYRQSLGQGLEFLIYFQGNSAPDKSGLPSDRFSAERTGGSVSTLTIQRTQQEDSAVYLCASRNPFLGDEQFFGPGTRLTVL.

The V gene is TRBV5-8, the J gene TRBJ2-1; D is possibly TRBD2 (6 bases). Germline assignment: CDR1 SGHTS and CDR2 YDEGEE. V was cut by 0 bases and J by 8 bases, with 12 bases left in between. The CDR3 extends over 14 amino acids. CDR3 sequence: CASSLDSGVDEQFF. In DNA, the CDR3 is TGTGCCAGCAGCTTGGACTCGGGGGTAGATGAGCAGTTCTTC.

V is TRBV18 and J is TRBJ2-7; D not resolved. The V end was cut by 3 bases, the J end by 1 base, with 10 bases between. Germline V gives CDR1 KGHSH, CDR2 LQKENI. This CDR3 comprises 14 residues. Written as DNA, the CDR3 is TGTGCCAGCTCACCGGGTACAGTTTCCTACGAGCAGTACTTC. It codes for CASSPGTVSYEQYF.

This chain joins TRBV10-3 and TRBJ2-3; 16 positions agree with TRBD2. The V segment lost 5 bases and the J segment 2 bases; nucleotides outside the gene matches: 4. This CDR3 region has 17 residues. Germline V lookup: CDR1 ENHRY, CDR2 SYGVKD. The CDR3 nucleotides are TGTGCCATCAGTAGGGGACTAGCGGGGGGGATCACAGATACGCAGTATTTT. Residues: CAISRGLAGGITDTQYF.

V and J are TRBV2 and TRBJ2-5, with 11 bases identical to TRBD1. This CDR3 region has 14 residues. The V segment lost 4 bases and the J segment 6 bases; nucleotides outside the gene matches: 4. The germline CDR1 and CDR2 sequences are SNHLY and FYNNEI. CDR3 protein: CASSGTGGSKTQYF. CDR3 bases: TGTGCCAGCAGTGGGACAGGGGGCTCGAAGACCCAGTACTTC.

J is TRBJ2-7 and V is TRBV9; the D gene is possibly TRBD1 (5 bases). The CDR3 has 16 amino acids. From germline, CDR1 is SGDLS and CDR2 YYNGEE. V lost 0 bases and J 3 bases, leaving 16 bases between the germline ends. The CDR3 region is CASSVATTDLIYEQYF. As DNA, the CDR3 is TGTGCCAGCAGCGTAGCTACGACAGACCTAATCTACGAGCAGTACTTC.

This clone was detected a few times. At the DNA level, this CDR3 is encoded by other sequences in the same sample as well. The chain uses TRBV6-5 and TRBJ2-7; 9 nucleotides align to TRBD1. The CDR3 covers 15 residues. Germline values: CDR1 MNHEY, CDR2 SVGAGI. V dropped 0 bases and J dropped 2; count of bases not matched to a gene: 2. CDR3 nucleotides: TGTGCCAGCAGTTACTCTGGGACAGGGACCTACGAGCAGTACTTC. As protein: CASSYSGTGTYEQYF.

The table lists this clone with a count of one. The rearrangement uses TRBV5-1 and TRBJ2-5, with 9 bases lining up with TRBD2. Losses at the gene ends were 3 bases for V and 3 bases for J; bases not matched to a gene: 6. Germline CDR1 reads SGHRS; CDR2 reads YFSETQ. This CDR3 has 15 residues. The CDR3 is CASSSAGTSKETQYF. The CDR3 DNA is TGCGCCAGCAGCTCCGCCGGGACTAGCAAAGAGACCCAGTACTTC.

The rearrangement links TRBV4-3 to TRBJ2-7, with D perhaps TRBD2 (7 bases). The CDR3 is 15 residues long. The V and J ends lost 1 base and 1 base respectively, with 11 bases between them. Per germline, CDR1 LGHNA and CDR2 YSLEER. DNA of the CDR3: TGCGCCAGCAGCCAAGGCAGGGGACTATCCTACGAGCAGTACTTC. It encodes CASSQGRGLSYEQYF.

This chain links TRBV27 with TRBJ2-4; 7 bases fit TRBD1. Germline-derived CDR1 and CDR2 are MNHEY and SMNVEV (reference sequence). This CDR3 comprises 15 residues. The J segment lost 0 bases and the V segment lost 4 bases, leaving 3 bases of the junction unmatched. CDR3 sequence reads: CASSSGQLAKNIQYF. The CDR3 bases are TGTGCCAGCAGTTCGGGACAGCTAGCCAAAAACATTCAGTACTTC.

The chain employs TRBV5-4 and TRBJ2-2; no clear D gene. Trimming took off 1 base at V and 5 bases at J, with 9 bases between the two ends. The CDR3 extends over 14 amino acids. The germline V gene has CDR1 SGHNT and CDR2 YYREEE (reference sequence). DNA for the CDR3: TGTGCCAGCAGCTTGATTAAAGAAACCGGGGAGCTGTTTTTT. This encodes CASSLIKETGELFF.

The V and J genes are TRBV27 and TRBJ2-2; D is uncertain. Trimming pared 4 bases from V and 4 bases from J, leaving 10 bases between. The length of the CDR3 is 14 residues. CDR1 MNHEY and CDR2 SMNVEV come from the germline V gene (reference sequence). CDR3 loop: CASSYVDSTGELFF. CDR3 sequence (DNA): TGTGCCAGCAGTTATGTAGATTCCACCGGGGAGCTGTTTTTT.